This paragraph covers one T cell receptor (beta chain) sequence. The table lists this clone with a count of one. Its antigen specificity is not known. No base quality information exists; no much larger clone differs at one position. The CDR3 regions of human TCRbeta chains were analyzed by immunosequencing. From the authors' description of their analysis: Repertoire TCRs were checked for matches against a reference library of SARS-CoV-2-specific TCRs that had been generated using the MIRA antigen-specificity platform. Breadth was defined as the fraction of unique TCRs that were SARS-CoV-2-associated. Depth was defined as the fraction of total T cells that were SARS-CoV-2-associated. Using the MIRA data, each spike-specific TCR was assigned both to the spike region to which the TCR was reactive and to a CD4 or CD8 class. Log10-transformed breadth and depth values were compared by one-way ANOVA with Sidak's multiple comparisons tests. TCRdb re-hosts the immuneACCESS table, in-frame sequences only. Its copies lack some clones; in the studies checked, an unresolved V gene accounts for under half of them, and the cause for the rest is not known. V and J calls and clone size are those listed in that table; D and trimming were worked out from the DNA. This sample lists 100,000 to 120,000 clones; roughly 89% were detected once. About 2.5% of the sample belongs to the ten largest clones.

This specimen's time point label, interpreted: about 28 days (+/-7) after the second vaccine dose. AZD1222 recipients given second doses at about 4 weeks or at about 12 weeks were pooled, since spike-specific TCR depth and breadth were not found to differ between the two schedules. Samples from vaccinated people were obtained from the UK trials COV001 and COV002, which included a single-blind randomized controlled phase 2/3 trial of AZD1222 (ChAdOx1 nCoV-19) in healthy adults. For TCRbeta chain sequencing, PBMC samples from trial participants were taken at day 0 and at day 28 after the second dose. The data derive from a study of T cell responses to AZD1222 COVID-19 vaccine (dated by TCRdb to the early 2020s). Context from the whole study: TCR sequencing was performed for some 250 trial participants, of whom 207 were given two doses of AZD1222 and approximately 26 were given two doses of MenACWY control vaccine. Trial participants were enrolled by age into subgroups of 18-55, 56-69 and 70-plus years, and roughly 150, 30 and 60 TCR-sequenced participants, respectively, were included in these subgroups.

CDR3 length: 15 amino acids, cysteine to phenylalanine. CDR3 DNA is the only sequence kept; it has 45 bases, read in frame from the first base. Trimming takes 6 bases from V and 9 bases from J, and the germline ends sit 19 bases apart. The germline V gene (reference sequence) sets CDR1 to SGHNT and CDR2 to YYREEE. General conclusions and limits of the study: Spike-specific TCR breadth and depth rose significantly after two AZD1222 doses compared with day 0 and with MenACWY recipients. No day 14 peak-response samples were available, so repertoires were characterized only after the peak T cell response. Participants were mostly white British, with more females than males. The authors suggested clonal diversity may have been underestimated. Conclusions about previously exposed vaccinees are limited because only a handful of AZD1222 recipients were SARS-CoV-2 seropositive at baseline. The 56-69-year group was small, and its depth increase did not reach significance, likely because of low power. Nearly half of unique spike-specific TCRs reportedly recognized epitopes outside regions mutated in the B.1.351 and B.1.1.7 variants. The whole spike protein was spanned by vaccine-associated CD4 TCRs, and dominant responses were seen in regions 160-218 and 743-854.

The clonotype comes from an adult who received the AZD1222 COVID-19 vaccine. Recombination connected TRBV5-4 to TRBJ1-6, and perhaps TRBD1 as D gene, on 5 matching bases. The sequences come from peripheral blood, collected 28 days after the second AZD1222 dose. The nucleotide sequence reads TGTGCCAGCACCCCCGATGTAGGGGTGGGTTCACCCCTCCACTTT. Its translation is CASTPDVGVGSPLHF.